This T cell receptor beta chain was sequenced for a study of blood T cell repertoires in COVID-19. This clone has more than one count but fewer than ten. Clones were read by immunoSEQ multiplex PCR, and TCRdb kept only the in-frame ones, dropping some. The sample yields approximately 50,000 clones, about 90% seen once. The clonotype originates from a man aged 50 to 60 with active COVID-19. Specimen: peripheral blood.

The CDR3 region has the DNA TGTGCCAGCAGCTTGGGGGACAGGATCCATGGCTACACCTTC. Translating gives CASSLGDRIHGYTF. V and J are TRBV5-4 and TRBJ1-2, with TRBD1 matching 8 bases. The germline V gene encodes CDR1 SGHNT and CDR2 YYREEE (reference sequence). Germline trimming cut 0 bases from V and 6 bases from J; bases unmatched to any gene: 4. The CDR3 spans 14 residues.